The source of this TCR beta chain is a study of T cells after yellow fever vaccination. J gave up 5 bases and V 5 bases, and 10 bases lay outside the gene matches. This CDR3 spans 14 amino acids. The germline V gene has CDR1 GTSNPN and CDR2 SVGIG (reference sequence). This clonotype was found a few times. TCRdb reanalysed the 5' RACE reads using MiXCR and keeps one entry per CDR3 protein. The table lists 80,000 to 100,000 distinct CDR3 sequences, 5.8% of them singletons, with roughly two fifths in the top ten. The rearrangement joins TRBV30 to TRBJ2-5, with 8 bases that match TRBD1. The source of this sequence is a young man who received the YFV17D yellow fever vaccine. The sample consisted of CD8+ T cells sorted from PBMCs, taken 10 days after the yellow fever booster vaccination. CDR3 nucleotides: TGTGCCTGGGGCAGGGGGCGCGTTGTCGAGACCCAGTACTTC. Translating it yields CAWGRGRVVETQYF.